Listed here are 13 T cell receptor beta chains from one sample, sequenced in a study of T cell responses to AZD1222 COVID-19 vaccine. This table comes from immunoSEQ multiplex PCR, and its TCRdb copy is limited to in-frame clones, with some not included. The table lists fewer than 110,000 clones, around 89% of them singletons. The sequences come from peripheral blood, collected on day 0 of AZD1222 vaccination. These receptor sequences come from an adult in good health.

The rearrangement uses TRBV5-6 and TRBJ1-1; D not resolved. Germline CDR1 reads SGHDT; CDR2 reads YYEEEE. V was shortened by 1 base and J by 3 bases, with 16 bases between the two germline ends. The CDR3 loop spans 16 amino acids. The CDR3 region is CASSLLSGTGYTEAFF. The CDR3, as DNA: TGTGCCAGCAGCTTGCTTTCGGGCACGGGGTACACTGAAGCTTTCTTT.

This chain uses TRBV28 with TRBJ2-7, with 9 bases fitting TRBD1. The CDR3 spans 15 residues. CDR1 and CDR2 from the germline V gene are MDHEN and SYDVKM. V lost 2 bases, J lost 2 bases, and 4 bases stayed unmatched. CDR3 sequence reads: CASSLAGTGTYEQYF. The CDR3 DNA reads as TGTGCCAGCAGTTTAGCCGGGACAGGGACCTACGAGCAGTACTTC.

In this sample, this clone turned up once. The sample has other DNA sequences that encode this CDR3 too. This chain joins TRBV5-1 and TRBJ2-3; 13 bases are shared with TRBD2. The junction had 2 bases not matched to a gene; V was cut back by 3 bases and J by 4 bases. The CDR3 is made up of 15 amino acids. From germline, CDR1 is SGHRS and CDR2 YFSETQ. CDR3 residues: CASSSTSGRADTQYF. The CDR3 region has the DNA TGCGCCAGCAGCTCTACTAGCGGGAGGGCAGATACGCAGTATTTT.

V gene TRBV14 combines with J gene TRBJ1-5; possibly TRBD1 for D (5 bases). V was pared by 1 base and J by 3 bases, with 10 bases between. The CDR3 runs to 15 residues. CDR1 and CDR2 from the germline V gene are SGHDN and FVKESK. The DNA for the CDR3 is TGTGCCAGCAGCCAAGGTGGGGGTGTCAATCAGCCCCAGCATTTT. Translation: CASSQGGGVNQPQHF.

The V and J genes are TRBV28 and TRBJ1-4; D may be TRBD1 (5 bases). This CDR3 spans 15 amino acids. Per the germline V gene, CDR1 is MDHEN and CDR2 is SYDVKM. Trimming removed 4 bases at V and 8 bases at J, with 17 bases between. The CDR3 sequence: CASSSPGTALEKLFF. The CDR3 region has the DNA TGTGCCAGCAGTTCCCCCGGGACTGCCTTAGAAAAACTGTTTTTT.

This chain joins TRBV5-1 and TRBJ1-4, with D possibly being TRBD1 (6 bases). The germline V gene has CDR1 SGHRS and CDR2 YFSETQ. The CDR3 spans 16 residues. The ends were cut back, 4 bases at V and 0 bases at J, with 13 bases in the middle. The CDR3 spells CASSTRTAATNEKLFF. The CDR3, as DNA: TGCGCCAGCAGCACAAGGACAGCTGCAACTAATGAAAAACTGTTTTTT. Supplemented by reference TRBV5-1 and TRBJ1-4, the full variable domain reads KAGVTQTPRYLIKTRGQQVTLSCSPISGHRSVSWYQQTPGQGLQFLFEYFSETQRNKGNFPGRFSGRQFSNSRSEMNVSTLELGDSALYLCASSTRTAATNEKLFFGSGTQLSVL.

This clone occurred once. The chain joins TRBV5-1 to TRBJ2-1, with 13 bases matching TRBD2. Germline V gene lookup returns CDR1 SGHRS and CDR2 YFSETQ. With V trimmed by 1 base and J by 2 bases, 0 bases remained unmatched. The CDR3 totals 16 residues. The CDR3 DNA follows: TGCGCCAGCAGCTTGACTAGCGGGAGGGCCTACAATGAGCAGTTCTTC. Translating gives CASSLTSGRAYNEQFF.

The chain's CDR3 is CSARTVETQYF. CDR3 nucleotide sequence: TGCAGTGCTAGAACAGTGGAGACCCAGTACTTC. This chain uses TRBV20-1 with TRBJ2-5; D gene unclear. Per germline, CDR1 DFQATT and CDR2 SNEGSKA (reference sequence). V was shortened by 2 bases and J by 5 bases, with 6 bases between the two germline ends. The CDR3 consists of 11 residues.

The rearrangement links TRBV12-3 or TRBV12-4 to TRBJ2-7; D call uncertain. Trimming took 2 bases from V and 4 from J, leaving 0 bases between them. The CDR3 has 10 residues. The CDR3 DNA follows: TGTGCCAGCAGTTTATACGAGCAGTACTTC. Residues: CASSLYEQYF.

The V call is TRBV28, the J call TRBJ2-3; 8 nucleotides agree with TRBD1. The CDR3 spans 20 residues. Losses at the gene ends were 5 bases for V and 0 bases for J; bases not matched to a gene: 19. CDR1 and CDR2 from the germline V gene are MDHEN and SYDVKM. DNA of the CDR3: TGTGCCAGCAGTACCCGGACAGGGTTCGGCACGGCTCCTAGCACAGATACGCAGTATTTT. As protein: CASSTRTGFGTAPSTDTQYF. Together with reference TRBV28 and TRBJ2-3, the CDR3 gives the full variable domain: DVKVTQSSRYLVKRTGEKVFLECVQDMDHENMFWYRQDPGLGLRLIYFSYDVKMKEKGDIPEGYSVSREKKERFSLILESASTNQTSMYLCASSTRTGFGTAPSTDTQYFGPGTRLTVL.

The gene calls are TRBV27 and TRBJ2-1, with TRBD1 matching over 8 bases. CDR1 is MNHEY and CDR2 is SMNVEV in the germline V gene (reference sequence). This CDR3 spans 15 amino acids. V lost 6 bases to trimming and J lost 6 bases; unmatched junction nucleotides: 10. CDR3 DNA: TGTGCCAGCAGCCAAAACCGTGACAGGGGCAATGAGCAGTTCTTC. This encodes CASSQNRDRGNEQFF.

The V and J genes are TRBV28 and TRBJ2-7; D is unclear. The CDR3 is 11 amino acids. Germline V gives CDR1 MDHEN, CDR2 SYDVKM. Trimming cost V 6 bases and J 2 bases, with 5 bases left between them. The DNA for the CDR3 is TGTGCCAGCAGGGGCCCCTACGAGCAGTACTTC. Translating gives CASRGPYEQYF.

The gene calls are TRBV25-1 and TRBJ2-3; unclear D gene. Looked up from germline, CDR1 is MGHDK and CDR2 is SYGVNS. V was cut by 3 bases and J by 2 bases, with 9 bases left in between. The CDR3 has 14 residues. CDR3 DNA: TGTGCCAGCAGTGATTGGGGTGACACAGATACGCAGTATTTT. Amino acids: CASSDWGDTDTQYF.